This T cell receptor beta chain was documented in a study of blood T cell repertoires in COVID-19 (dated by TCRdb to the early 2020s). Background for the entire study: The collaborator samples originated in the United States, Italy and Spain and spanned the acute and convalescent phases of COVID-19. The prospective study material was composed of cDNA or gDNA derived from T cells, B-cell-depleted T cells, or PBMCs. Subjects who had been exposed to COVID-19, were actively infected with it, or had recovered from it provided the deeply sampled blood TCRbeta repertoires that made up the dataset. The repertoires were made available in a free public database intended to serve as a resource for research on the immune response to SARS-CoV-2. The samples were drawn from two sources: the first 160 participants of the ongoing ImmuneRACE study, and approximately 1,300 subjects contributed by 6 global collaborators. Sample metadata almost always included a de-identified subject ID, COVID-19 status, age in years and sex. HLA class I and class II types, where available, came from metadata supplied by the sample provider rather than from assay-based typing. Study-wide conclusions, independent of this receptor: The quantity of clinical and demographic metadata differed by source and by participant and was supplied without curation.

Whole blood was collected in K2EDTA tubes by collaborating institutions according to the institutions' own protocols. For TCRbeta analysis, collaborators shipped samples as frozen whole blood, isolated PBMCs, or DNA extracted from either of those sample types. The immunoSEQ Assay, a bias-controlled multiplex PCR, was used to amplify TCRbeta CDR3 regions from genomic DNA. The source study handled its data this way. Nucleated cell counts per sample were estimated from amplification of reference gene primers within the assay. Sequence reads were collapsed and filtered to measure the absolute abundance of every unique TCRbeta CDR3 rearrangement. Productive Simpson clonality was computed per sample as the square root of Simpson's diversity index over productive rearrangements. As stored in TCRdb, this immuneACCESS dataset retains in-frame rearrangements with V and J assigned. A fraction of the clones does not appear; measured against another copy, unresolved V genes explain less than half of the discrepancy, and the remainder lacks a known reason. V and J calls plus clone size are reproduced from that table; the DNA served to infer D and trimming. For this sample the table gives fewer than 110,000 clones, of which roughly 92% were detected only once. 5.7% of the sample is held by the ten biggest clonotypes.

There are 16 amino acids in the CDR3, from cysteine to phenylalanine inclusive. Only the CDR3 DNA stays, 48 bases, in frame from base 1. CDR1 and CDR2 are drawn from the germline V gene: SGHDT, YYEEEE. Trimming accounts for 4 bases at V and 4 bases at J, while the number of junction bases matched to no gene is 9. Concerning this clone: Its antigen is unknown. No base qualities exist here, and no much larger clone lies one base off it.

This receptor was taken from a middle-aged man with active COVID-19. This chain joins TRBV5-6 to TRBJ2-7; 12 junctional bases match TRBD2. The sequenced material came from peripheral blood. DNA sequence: TGTGCCAGCAGCAGGTCGACTAGCGGGAGCCGATACGAGCAGTACTTC. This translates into CASSRSTSGSRYEQYF. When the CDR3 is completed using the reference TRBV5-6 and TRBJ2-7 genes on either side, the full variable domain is DAGVTQSPTHLIKTRGQQVTLRCSPKSGHDTVSWYQQALGQGPQFIFQYYEEEERQRGNFPDRFSGHQFPNYSSELNVNALLLGDSALYLCASSRSTSGSRYEQYFGPGTRLTVT.